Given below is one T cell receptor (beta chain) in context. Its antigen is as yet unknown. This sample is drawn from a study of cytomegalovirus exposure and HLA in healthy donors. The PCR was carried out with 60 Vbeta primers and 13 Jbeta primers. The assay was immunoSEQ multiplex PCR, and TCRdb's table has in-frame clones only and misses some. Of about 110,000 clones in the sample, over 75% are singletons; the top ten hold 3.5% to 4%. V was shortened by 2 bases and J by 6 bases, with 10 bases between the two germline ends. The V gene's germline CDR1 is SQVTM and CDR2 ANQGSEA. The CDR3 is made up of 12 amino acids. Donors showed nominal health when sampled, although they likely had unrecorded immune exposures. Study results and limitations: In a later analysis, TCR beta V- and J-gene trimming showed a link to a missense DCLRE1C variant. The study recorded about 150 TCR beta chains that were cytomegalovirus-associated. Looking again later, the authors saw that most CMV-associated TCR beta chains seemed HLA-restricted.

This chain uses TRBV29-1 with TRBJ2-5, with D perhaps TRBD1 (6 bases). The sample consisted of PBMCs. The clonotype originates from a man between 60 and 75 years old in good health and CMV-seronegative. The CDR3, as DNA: TGCAGCGTTGAATGGCAGGGGAAGACCCAGTACTTC. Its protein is CSVEWQGKTQYF.